A single sample gave rise to the 25 T cell receptor beta chains below, sequenced in a study of identifying expanded T cells in peripheral blood. Libraries were prepared by immunoSEQ multiplex PCR; TCRdb keeps only in-frame clonotypes and omits some of them. The data contain 80,000 to 95,000 clones, more than 70% of them singletons. Sample: blood. Every receptor here comes from a person between 18 and 75 years old in good health.

The V and J genes are TRBV7-3 and TRBJ2-3, with D possibly TRBD1 on 5 matching bases. This CDR3 spans 14 amino acids. Looked up from germline, CDR1 is SGHTA and CDR2 is FQGTGA. Between the trimmed V and J ends, which lost 1 base and 4 bases, there was a span of 9 bases. The CDR3 DNA reads as TGTGCCAGCAGCTTAAGTGCAGGGTCAGATACGCAGTATTTT. Translating it yields CASSLSAGSDTQYF.

This chain links TRBV7-3 with TRBJ2-2; maybe TRBD2 (5 bases). The CDR3 is 15 amino acids. V gave up 1 base and J gave up 5 bases, with 11 bases separating them. Per germline, CDR1 SGHTA and CDR2 FQGTGA. In DNA form, the CDR3 reads TGTGCCAGCAGCTTAAAGGCCGCGGGTACCGGGGAGCTGTTTTTT. This sequence encodes CASSLKAAGTGELFF.

The CDR3 sequence is CASSLVNTEAFF. The CDR3 region has the DNA TGTGCCAGCAGCTTGGTGAACACTGAAGCTTTCTTT. The chain uses TRBV7-2 and TRBJ1-1; D unresolved. The CDR3 sequence is 12 residues long. Trimming cost V 3 bases and J 0 bases, with 2 bases left between them. The germline V gene encodes CDR1 SGHTA and CDR2 FQGNSA.

The chain couples TRBV4-1 to TRBJ2-2, with TRBD1 as a possible D gene (5 bases). Germline V CDR1 and CDR2: MGHRA, YSYEKL. The CDR3 length is 14 residues. The V gene lost 0 bases and the J gene lost 6 bases, with 8 bases spanning the gap. For the CDR3, the DNA is TGCGCCAGCAGCCAAGATGGGGCAGCCGGGGAGCTGTTTTTT. Translating gives CASSQDGAAGELFF.

The J gene is TRBJ1-1, the V gene TRBV2; no firm D call. Trimming took 7 bases from V and 0 from J, leaving 15 bases between them. This CDR3 spans 15 amino acids. The germline V gene encodes CDR1 SNHLY and CDR2 FYNNEI. The CDR3 DNA follows: TGTGCCAGCAACTTAGACGGTGGGATGAACACTGAAGCTTTCTTT. The encoded protein is CASNLDGGMNTEAFF.

The chain is built from TRBV7-2 and TRBJ1-2; D is ambiguous. The V gene lost 5 bases and the J gene lost 3 bases, with 7 bases spanning the gap. This CDR3 contains 12 residues. Germline V gene sequence: CDR1 SGHTA, CDR2 FQGNSA. The CDR3 here is CASSPLDYGYTF. The CDR3 nucleotides are TGTGCCAGCAGCCCGCTTGACTATGGCTACACCTTC.

The rearrangement links TRBV5-6 to TRBJ2-4, with TRBD1 matching 8 bases. The CDR3 consists of 17 residues. The germline V gene has CDR1 SGHDT and CDR2 YYEEEE. V lost 3 bases and J lost 1; bases outside the gene matches: 9. The chain's CDR3 is CASSSDRGDMAKNIQYF. CDR3 DNA: TGTGCCAGCAGCTCTGACAGGGGAGATATGGCCAAAAACATTCAGTACTTC.

The chain employs TRBV27 and TRBJ2-2; no definite D call. The V and J ends lost 4 bases and 6 bases respectively, with 9 bases between them. CDR3 size: 13 residues. Germline V gene sequence: CDR1 MNHEY, CDR2 SMNVEV (reference sequence). CDR3 residues: CASSSQWAGELFF. The CDR3 nucleotides read TGTGCCAGCAGTTCCCAGTGGGCCGGGGAGCTGTTTTTT.

A note on this clone: A read error may explain this, as a much larger clone is one base away. This chain joins TRBV27 and TRBJ2-2; D is unclear. Germline CDR1 reads MNHEY; CDR2 reads SMNVEV (reference sequence). Trimming stripped 5 bases from V and 1 base from J, with 5 bases between. This CDR3 region has 13 residues. CDR3 sequence: CASSPGNTGELFF. The DNA for the CDR3 is TGTGCCAGCAGTCCAGGGAACACCGGGGAGCTGTTTTTT.

This chain links TRBV19 with TRBJ1-5, with a weak D call TRBD1 (5 bases). Germline lookup yields CDR1 LNHDA and CDR2 SQIVND (reference sequence). This CDR3 has 13 amino acids. V was cut by 5 bases and J by 5 bases, with 10 bases left in between. CDR3 protein: CASSDQGYQPQHF. The CDR3 nucleotides are TGTGCCAGTAGTGATCAGGGTTATCAGCCCCAGCATTTT.

The V call is TRBV15, the J call TRBJ1-1; 7 positions agree with TRBD1. This CDR3 region has 13 residues. V lost 1 base, J lost 10 bases, and 6 bases stayed unmatched. CDR1 is LNHNV, CDR2 YYDKDF, per germline (reference sequence). Here the CDR3 reads CATSRVDRERAFF. The CDR3 DNA reads as TGTGCCACCAGCAGAGTCGACAGGGAAAGAGCTTTCTTT.

The chain recombines TRBV5-4 with TRBJ2-3; 10 bases line up with TRBD2. Germline V lookup: CDR1 SGHNT, CDR2 YYREEE (reference sequence). The V and J ends lost 0 bases and 5 bases, in that order; junction bases with no gene match: 0. The CDR3 contains 14 residues. DNA for the CDR3: TGTGCCAGCAGCTTGGGACTAGCGGGAGATACGCAGTATTTT. Protein product: CASSLGLAGDTQYF.

The chain employs TRBV29-1 and TRBJ2-1; tentatively, D is TRBD2 (6 bases). Between the trimmed V and J ends, which lost 4 bases and 8 bases, there was a span of 15 bases. CDR3 length equals 13 residues. Looked up from germline, CDR1 is SQVTM and CDR2 is ANQGSEA. The CDR3, as DNA: TGCAGCGTTGCCACGCCTAGCGCGGATGAGCAGTTCTTC. It specifies CSVATPSADEQFF.

The chain is built from TRBV5-1 and TRBJ2-5; 12 bases fit TRBD2. CDR3 length: 15 amino acids. V lost 0 bases, J lost 3 bases, and 0 bases stayed unmatched. Germline V gene data show CDR1 as SGHRS and CDR2 as YFSETQ. The CDR3 DNA is TGCGCCAGCAGCTTGGGACTAGCGGGAGAAGAGACCCAGTACTTC. Translation gives CASSLGLAGEETQYF.

This clone was recorded only once. The V call is TRBV7-2, the J call TRBJ2-7; 7 bases are a match to TRBD2. The CDR3 is 15 amino acids. Germline V CDR1 and CDR2: SGHTA, FQGNSA. J lost 6 bases, V lost 1 base, and 9 bases had no gene match. The CDR3 is CASSLEGSGGGEQYF. The CDR3 DNA reads TGTGCCAGCAGCTTAGAAGGCTCCGGCGGGGGCGAGCAGTACTTC.

V and J are TRBV7-2 and TRBJ1-5; D ambiguous. Trimming took off 2 bases at V and 3 bases at J, with 5 bases between the two ends. The CDR3 consists of 13 residues. Germline CDR1 and CDR2: SGHTA and FQGNSA. In nucleotides, the CDR3 is TGTGCCAGCAGCTTACAACCCAATCAGCCCCAGCATTTT. It specifies CASSLQPNQPQHF.

This clone is a singleton in its sample. V and J are TRBV19 and TRBJ2-6; the match to TRBD1 covers 10 bases. J lost 2 bases, V lost 7 bases, and 8 bases had no gene match. Germline V gene sequence: CDR1 LNHDA, CDR2 SQIVND (reference sequence). The CDR3 has 17 residues. The CDR3: CASTPTGGAAGANVLTF. CDR3 sequence (DNA): TGTGCCAGTACCCCGACAGGGGGCGCAGCTGGGGCCAACGTCCTGACTTTC.

This clone is a singleton in its sample. For the CDR3, the DNA is TGTGCCAGTAGGTCTACCCCGGGACTAGCGGGAGGAGAGCAGTACTTC. This gives the protein CASRSTPGLAGGEQYF. The chain is built from TRBV19 and TRBJ2-7; 15 positions match TRBD2. The CDR3 has 16 residues. Germline V gene lookup returns CDR1 LNHDA and CDR2 SQIVND (reference sequence). The junction had 10 bases not matched to a gene; V was cut back by 6 bases and J by 7 bases.

The gene calls are TRBV7-2 and TRBJ2-2; 10 positions agree with TRBD1. Germline V CDR1 and CDR2: SGHTA, FQGNSA. The CDR3 runs to 15 residues. J lost 4 bases, V lost 4 bases, and 3 bases had no gene match. This chain's CDR3 is CASSSGQGGTGELFF. In nucleotides, the CDR3 is TGTGCCAGCAGCTCAGGACAGGGGGGCACCGGGGAGCTGTTTTTT.

Only one count was recorded for this clone. V usage is TRBV27 and J usage is TRBJ2-7; perhaps TRBD1 as D (6 bases). Trimming removed 2 bases from V and 4 bases from J, with 6 bases in between. There are 12 residues in the CDR3. CDR1 is MNHEY and CDR2 is SMNVEV in the germline V gene (reference sequence). The CDR3 nucleotides are TGTGCCAGCAGTTTAACAGGGTACGAGCAGTACTTC. Amino acids: CASSLTGYEQYF.

The rearrangement links TRBV16 to TRBJ2-2; TRBD2 agrees at 13 bases. V was pared by 1 base and J by 0 bases, with 2 bases of the junction left unmatched. This CDR3 contains 18 residues. Germline lookup yields CDR1 KGHSY and CDR2 FQNENV. The CDR3 loop reads CASSQWGLAGPNTGELFF. CDR3 coding DNA: TGTGCCAGCAGCCAATGGGGACTAGCGGGGCCGAACACCGGGGAGCTGTTTTTT.

The CDR3 loop is CASSVRLTEQFF. CDR3 in DNA: TGTGCCAGCAGTGTGCGACTTACTGAGCAGTTCTTC. The chain couples TRBV2 to TRBJ2-1, with D unresolved. The CDR3 extends over 12 amino acids. V was shortened by 4 bases and J by 9 bases, with 10 bases between the two germline ends. Germline loops: CDR1 SNHLY, CDR2 FYNNEI.

The chain recombines TRBV5-5 with TRBJ2-1; D is undetermined. The CDR3 length is 15 residues. The ends were cut back, 0 bases at V and 0 bases at J, with 7 bases in the middle. The germline CDR1 and CDR2 sequences are SGHKS and YYEKEE (reference sequence). In nucleotides, the CDR3 is TGTGCCAGCAGCTTGGTGTGGGACTCCTACAATGAGCAGTTCTTC. Protein product: CASSLVWDSYNEQFF.

The chain recombines TRBV2 with TRBJ1-1; tentative D call: TRBD1 (6 bases). This CDR3 is 14 amino acids long. V was trimmed by 2 bases and J by 7 bases, leaving 14 bases between them. The V gene's germline CDR1 is SNHLY and CDR2 FYNNEI. In DNA form, the CDR3 reads TGTGCCAGCAGTGAACAGGGGCGCCCGGGTGAAGCTTTCTTT. This sequence encodes CASSEQGRPGEAFF.

This clone was seen once. The V call is TRBV28, the J call TRBJ2-7, with a tentative D call TRBD1 (5 bases). This CDR3 is built from 15 residues. V was cut by 6 bases and J by 1 base, with 16 bases left in between. Germline values: CDR1 MDHEN, CDR2 SYDVKM. CDR3 in amino acids: CASRGRPPYSYEQYF. The CDR3 DNA is TGTGCCAGCAGGGGGCGGCCCCCATATTCCTACGAGCAGTACTTC.